This note documents a single T cell receptor (beta chain) sequence. This sample stems from a study of T-cell memory formation after mild COVID-19. Each CDR3 protein gets one entry after TCRdb re-called the 5' RACE reads with MiXCR. The sample has 30,000 to 50,000 distinct CDR3 sequences, 6.1% seen once. Trimming cost V 2 bases and J 7 bases; bases outside gene matches: 16. CDR3 length: 18 amino acids. Germline V gene data show CDR1 as SGHTA and CDR2 as FQGNSA. The V and J genes are TRBV7-2 and TRBJ2-5; 10 nucleotides match TRBD2. This sequence originates from an adult who had mild COVID-19 (a few samples of this study predate the infection). Cell type and time point are not known. The sample consisted of PBMCs or a T cell subset sorted from them (not recorded which). The CDR3 bases are TGTGCCAGCAGCTTATTTGGCTCACTAGCGGGGACAGGCGGGACCCAGTACTTC. This codes for CASSLFGSLAGTGGTQYF.